The 20 T cell receptor beta chains below all came from one sample that was sequenced in a study of blood T cell repertoires in COVID-19. Profiled with immunoSEQ multiplex PCR; TCRdb holds only in-frame clones, not every one. The sample yields around 200,000 clones, approximately 90% seen once. Material for sequencing was peripheral blood. These receptors came from a woman aged 18-35 years who had recovered from COVID-19.

This chain uses TRBV27 with TRBJ2-3, with 9 bases lining up with TRBD2. V shed 4 bases, J shed 2 bases, and the junction held 16 bases outside the gene matches. The CDR3 totals 19 residues. Germline V gene sequence: CDR1 MNHEY, CDR2 SMNVEV (reference sequence). The CDR3 nucleotides read TGTGCCAGCAGTTACCGCTCCAAGACTAGCGGTCCAATCACAGATACGCAGTATTTT. Translation: CASSYRSKTSGPITDTQYF.

This sequence joins TRBV14 and TRBJ2-7; 7 nucleotides agree with TRBD1. Germline values: CDR1 SGHDN, CDR2 FVKESK. With 0 bases clipped from V and 6 bases from J, the junction kept 8 bases outside the gene matches. The CDR3 runs 15 residues. The CDR3 here is CASSQEWTGIFEQYF. The DNA for the CDR3 is TGTGCCAGCAGCCAAGAGTGGACAGGAATTTTCGAGCAGTACTTC.

The rearrangement links TRBV19 to TRBJ1-5; unclear D gene. The CDR3 runs 16 residues. In germline, CDR1 is LNHDA, CDR2 SQIVND (reference sequence). The germline V and J ends were trimmed by 3 bases and 0 bases, with 12 bases remaining between them. CDR3 coding DNA: TGTGCCAGTAGTATTTCAGGCGTTTATAGCAATCAGCCCCAGCATTTT. Its protein is CASSISGVYSNQPQHF.

The chain combines TRBV6-2 or TRBV6-3 with TRBJ2-1, with TRBD2 identical over 12 bases. The CDR3 consists of 15 residues. CDR1 is MNHEY, CDR2 SVGEGT, per germline. V gave up 2 bases and J gave up 10 bases; unmatched junction bases: 6. The DNA of the CDR3 is TGTGCCAGCAGTTACAGACTAGCGGGAGCGGAAGAGCAGTTCTTC. Amino acid sequence: CASSYRLAGAEEQFF.

The rearrangement links TRBV4-1 to TRBJ2-7; 7 nucleotides agree with TRBD2. From germline, CDR1 is MGHRA and CDR2 YSYEKL. CDR3 size: 17 residues. V lost 2 bases, J lost 3 bases, and 13 bases stayed unmatched. Written as DNA, the CDR3 is TGCGCCAGCAGCCAAACCCTGGGGCCAGCGGGACTCTACGAGCAGTACTTC. Translation: CASSQTLGPAGLYEQYF.

V is TRBV5-5 and J is TRBJ2-1; 10 bases are a match to TRBD1. The CDR3 length is 12 residues. The junction had 6 bases not matched to a gene; V was cut back by 10 bases and J by 8 bases. Germline loops: CDR1 SGHKS, CDR2 YYEKEE (reference sequence). CDR3 sequence reads: CAVGTGVDEQFF. CDR3 nucleotides: TGTGCCGTAGGGACAGGGGTCGATGAGCAGTTCTTC.

The V call is TRBV29-1, the J call TRBJ1-2; D unresolved. Germline values: CDR1 SQVTM, CDR2 ANQGSEA. Trimming stripped 7 bases from V and 5 bases from J, with 17 bases between. The CDR3 loop spans 13 amino acids. The CDR3 sequence: CSASGNLPYGYTF. The CDR3 nucleotides read TGCAGCGCAAGCGGGAATCTACCTTATGGCTACACCTTC. The variable domain in full, completed from reference TRBV29-1 and TRBJ1-2, reads SAVISQKPSRDICQRGTSLTIQCQVDSQVTMMFWYRQQPGQSLTLIATANQGSEATYESGFVIDKFPISRPNLTFSTLTVSNMSPEDSSIYLCSASGNLPYGYTFGSGTRLTVV.

V usage is TRBV2 and J usage is TRBJ1-5; D call uncertain. Trimming took 6 bases from V and 0 from J, leaving 6 bases between them. There are 13 residues in the CDR3. Germline V gene sequence: CDR1 SNHLY, CDR2 FYNNEI. The CDR3 DNA reads TGTGCCAGCAGGGAGGATAGCAATCAGCCCCAGCATTTT. It yields the protein CASREDSNQPQHF. The full variable domain, in which reference TRBV2 and TRBJ1-5 provide the parts outside the CDR3, is EPEVTQTPSHQVTQMGQEVILRCVPISNHLYFYWYRQILGQKVEFLVSFYNNEISEKSEIFDDQFSVERPDGSNFTLKIRSTKLEDSAMYFCASREDSNQPQHFGDGTRLSIL.

The chain has TRBV14 and TRBJ2-7, with TRBD2 as a possible D gene (6 bases). The V gene's germline CDR1 is SGHDN and CDR2 FVKESK. The germline V and J ends were trimmed by 5 bases and 3 bases, with 17 bases remaining between them. This CDR3 has 15 amino acids. This chain's CDR3 is CASSSLMAGYYEQYF. The DNA for the CDR3 is TGTGCCAGCAGCTCTTTGATGGCGGGATACTACGAGCAGTACTTC.

V usage is TRBV24-1 and J usage is TRBJ2-6; 7 positions agree with TRBD1. The CDR3 runs 15 residues. The junction had 4 bases not matched to a gene; V was cut back by 9 bases and J by 0 bases. The germline V gene encodes CDR1 KGHDR and CDR2 SFDVKD. The CDR3 spells CATATGHSGANVLTF. The CDR3 coding sequence is TGTGCCACCGCGACAGGGCACTCTGGGGCCAACGTCCTGACTTTC.

The rearrangement uses TRBV2 and TRBJ1-1; 7 nucleotides line up with TRBD1. The length of the CDR3 is 14 residues. With 6 bases clipped from V and 2 bases from J, the junction kept 6 bases outside the gene matches. Germline CDR1 is SNHLY and CDR2 is FYNNEI. The CDR3 nucleotides are TGTGCCAGCAGGGAGACAGGGAACAACACTGAAGCTTTCTTT. The encoded protein is CASRETGNNTEAFF.

This chain connects TRBV4-1 to TRBJ1-2; 8 nucleotides align to TRBD1. The CDR3 runs to 15 residues. Germline CDR1 is MGHRA and CDR2 is YSYEKL. Unmatched junction bases numbered 2, after V lost 1 base and J lost 1 base. For the CDR3, the DNA is TGCGCCAGCAGCCAAGCAGGGGGCGGTAACTATGGCTACACCTTC. This translates into CASSQAGGGNYGYTF.

This clone was counted a single time. The rearrangement links TRBV21-1 to TRBJ1-2. TRBV21-1 is noted as a pseudogene. The CDR3 loop spans 14 amino acids. The CDR3 DNA reads TGTGCCAGCAGCAAACGGGGGACTAACTATGGCTACACCTTC. Amino acid sequence: CASSKRGTNYGYTF.

This clone was seen a few times. This rearrangement joins TRBV6-2 or TRBV6-3 to TRBJ2-1, with 7 bases matching TRBD2. The V gene end was trimmed by 2 bases and the J gene end by 2 bases; junction bases not matched to a gene: 0. The CDR3 length is 14 residues. Per the germline V gene, CDR1 is MNHEY and CDR2 is SVGEGT. For the CDR3, the DNA is TGTGCCAGCAGTTACCGGGAGGCCTACAATGAGCAGTTCTTC. It codes for CASSYREAYNEQFF.

This chain joins TRBV29-1 and TRBJ1-2, with TRBD1 matching 8 bases. V shed 5 bases and J 7 bases; nucleotides not matched to a gene: 9. CDR3 size: 13 residues. CDR1 SQVTM and CDR2 ANQGSEA come from the germline V gene. This CDR3 is CSVSGGAGFGYTF. In nucleotides, the CDR3 is TGCAGCGTTTCAGGGGGCGCAGGGTTTGGCTACACCTTC. Variable domain in full (rest from reference TRBV29-1 and TRBJ1-2): SAVISQKPSRDICQRGTSLTIQCQVDSQVTMMFWYRQQPGQSLTLIATANQGSEATYESGFVIDKFPISRPNLTFSTLTVSNMSPEDSSIYLCSVSGGAGFGYTFGSGTRLTVV.

The rearrangement uses TRBV4-1 and TRBJ1-5, with 7 bases that match TRBD1. The CDR3 is 15 amino acids. V was pared by 1 base and J by 5 bases, with 5 bases of the junction left unmatched. CDR1 and CDR2 from the germline V gene are MGHRA and YSYEKL. CDR3 nucleotide sequence: TGCGCCAGCAGCCAAGTGCAGGGGGAGGATCAGCCCCAGCATTTT. The encoded protein is CASSQVQGEDQPQHF.

V is TRBV5-8 and J is TRBJ2-1, with 8 positions matching TRBD1. J was trimmed by 1 base and V by 0 bases; bases with no gene match: 0. This CDR3 has 15 amino acids. Looked up from germline, CDR1 is SGHTS and CDR2 is YDEGEE. CDR3 DNA: TGTGCCAGCAGCTTGGGGGACAGGTCCTACAATGAGCAGTTCTTC. It specifies CASSLGDRSYNEQFF.

V usage is TRBV5-1 and J usage is TRBJ2-1; D may be TRBD1 (6 bases). The CDR3 loop spans 13 amino acids. Looked up from germline, CDR1 is SGHRS and CDR2 is YFSETQ. Trimming stripped 4 bases from V and 9 bases from J, with 14 bases between. Written as DNA, the CDR3 is TGCGCCAGCAGCCCTACAGGGTTCGGTGAGCAGTTCTTC. This sequence encodes CASSPTGFGEQFF.

This chain uses TRBV9 with TRBJ1-2, with TRBD1 identical over 7 bases. The CDR3 extends over 14 amino acids. Germline V gene data show CDR1 as SGDLS and CDR2 as YYNGEE. The ends lost 3 bases at V and 6 bases at J; junction bases unmatched: 8. The CDR3: CASSARQGMDGYTF. CDR3 nucleotide sequence: TGTGCCAGCAGCGCCAGACAGGGCATGGATGGCTACACCTTC.

The genes are TRBV5-1 and TRBJ1-1, with 7 bases matching TRBD1. The V and J ends lost 4 bases and 1 base, in that order; junction bases with no gene match: 4. CDR3 length: 14 amino acids. CDR1 and CDR2 (germline): SGHRS, YFSETQ. CDR3 nucleotides: TGCGCCAGCAGCCAGCCAGGGGGGAACACTGAAGCTTTCTTT. It yields the protein CASSQPGGNTEAFF.